This TCR beta chain was captured in a study of cytomegalovirus exposure and HLA in healthy donors. Comment on this clone: Its antigen is still unknown.

The CDR3 runs to 15 residues. From germline, CDR1 is MNHNY and CDR2 SVGAGI (reference sequence). V lost 6 bases, J lost 0 bases, and 12 bases lay in between. Primers: 60 Vbeta forward and 13 Jbeta reverse. Produced via immunoSEQ multiplex PCR; TCRdb's table is partial and in-frame only. The sample has 85,000 to 120,000 clones, around 80% seen once. The study, taken as a whole, reports: Several V segments, TRBV6-2 and TRBV6-3 among them, could not be told apart and were dropped.

The sequenced sample consisted of PBMCs. This sequence originates from a man between 60 and 75 years old in good health and CMV-seronegative. V gene TRBV6-6 combines with J gene TRBJ2-1; no clear D gene. CDR3 bases: TGTGCCAGCAGACCAAGCGTCCTCTCCTACAATGAGCAGTTCTTC. Translated: CASRPSVLSYNEQFF.